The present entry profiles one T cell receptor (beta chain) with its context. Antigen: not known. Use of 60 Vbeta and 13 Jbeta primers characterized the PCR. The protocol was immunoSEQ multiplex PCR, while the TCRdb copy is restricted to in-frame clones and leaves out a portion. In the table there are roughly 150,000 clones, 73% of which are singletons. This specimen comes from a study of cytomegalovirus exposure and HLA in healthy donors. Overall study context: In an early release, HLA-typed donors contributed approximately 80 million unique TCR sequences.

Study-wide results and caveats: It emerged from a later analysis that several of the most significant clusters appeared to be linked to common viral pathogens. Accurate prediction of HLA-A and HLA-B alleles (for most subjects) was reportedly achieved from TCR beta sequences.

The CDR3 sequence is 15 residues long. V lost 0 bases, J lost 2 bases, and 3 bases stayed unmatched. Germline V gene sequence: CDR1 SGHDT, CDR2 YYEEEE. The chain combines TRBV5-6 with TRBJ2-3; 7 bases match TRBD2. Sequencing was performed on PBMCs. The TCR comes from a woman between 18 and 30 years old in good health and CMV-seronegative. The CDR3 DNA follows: TGTGCCAGCAGCTTGGTCGGGACTATCACAGATACGCAGTATTTT. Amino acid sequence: CASSLVGTITDTQYF.